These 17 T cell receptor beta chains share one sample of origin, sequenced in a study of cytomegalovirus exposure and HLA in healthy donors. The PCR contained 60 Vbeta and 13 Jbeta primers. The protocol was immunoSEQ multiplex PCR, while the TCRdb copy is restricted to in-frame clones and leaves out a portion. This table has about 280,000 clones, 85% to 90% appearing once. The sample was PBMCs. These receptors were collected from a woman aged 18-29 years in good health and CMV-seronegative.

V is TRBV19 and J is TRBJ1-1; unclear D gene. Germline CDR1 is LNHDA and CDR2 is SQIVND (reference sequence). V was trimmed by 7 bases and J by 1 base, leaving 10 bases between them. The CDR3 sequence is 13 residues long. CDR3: CASNSGENTEAFF. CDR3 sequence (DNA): TGTGCCAGTAATTCGGGTGAGAACACTGAAGCTTTCTTT.

CDR3 in amino acids: CASSEGQEISYNEQFF. The CDR3 nucleotides are TGTGCCAGCAGCGAAGGACAGGAGATCTCCTACAATGAGCAGTTCTTC. J is TRBJ2-1 and V is TRBV5-4, with 7 bases matching TRBD1. The length of the CDR3 is 16 residues. Germline V gene sequence: CDR1 SGHNT, CDR2 YYREEE (reference sequence). Germline trimming cut 4 bases from V and 0 bases from J; bases unmatched to any gene: 7.

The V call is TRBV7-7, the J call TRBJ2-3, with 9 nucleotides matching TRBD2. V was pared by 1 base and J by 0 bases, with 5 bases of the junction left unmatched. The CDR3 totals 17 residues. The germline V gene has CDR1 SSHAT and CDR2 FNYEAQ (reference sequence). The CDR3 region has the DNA TGTGCCAGCAGCTTAGGGCGGGGGGGCTCTAGCACAGATACGCAGTATTTT. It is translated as CASSLGRGGSSTDTQYF.

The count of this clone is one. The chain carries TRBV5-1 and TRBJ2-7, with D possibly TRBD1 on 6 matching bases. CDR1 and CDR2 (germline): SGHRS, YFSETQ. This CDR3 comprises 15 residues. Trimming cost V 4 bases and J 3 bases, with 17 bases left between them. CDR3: CASSLYRARGYEQYF. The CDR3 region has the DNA TGCGCCAGCAGCCTTTACAGGGCCAGGGGCTACGAGCAGTACTTC.

In DNA form, the CDR3 reads TGTGCCAGCAGTTTGGAGCGGGGGGACAATGAGCAGTTCTTC. It encodes CASSLERGDNEQFF. V is TRBV27 and J is TRBJ2-1, with 9 bases fitting TRBD2. Germline V gives CDR1 MNHEY, CDR2 SMNVEV (reference sequence). The CDR3 sequence is 14 residues long. The ends lost 3 bases at V and 5 bases at J; junction bases unmatched: 2.

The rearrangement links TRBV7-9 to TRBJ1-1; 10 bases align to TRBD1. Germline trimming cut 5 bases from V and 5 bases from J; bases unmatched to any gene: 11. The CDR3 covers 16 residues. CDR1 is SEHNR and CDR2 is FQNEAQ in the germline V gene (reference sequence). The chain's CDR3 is CASSPVSGQGETEAFF. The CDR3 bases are TGTGCCAGCAGCCCCGTCTCCGGACAGGGGGAAACTGAAGCTTTCTTT.

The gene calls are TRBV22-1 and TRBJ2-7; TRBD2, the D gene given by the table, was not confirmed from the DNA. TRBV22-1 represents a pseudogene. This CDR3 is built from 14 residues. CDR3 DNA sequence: TGTCCTGGGAACAGACCTGGGAGGTTCGACGAGCAGTACTTC. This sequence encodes CPGNRPGRFDEQYF.

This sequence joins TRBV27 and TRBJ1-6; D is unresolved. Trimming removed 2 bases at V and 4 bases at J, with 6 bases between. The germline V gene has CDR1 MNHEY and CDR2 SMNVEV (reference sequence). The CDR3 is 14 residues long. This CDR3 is CASSLEPYNSPLHF. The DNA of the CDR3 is TGTGCCAGCAGTTTAGAGCCTTATAATTCACCCCTCCACTTT.

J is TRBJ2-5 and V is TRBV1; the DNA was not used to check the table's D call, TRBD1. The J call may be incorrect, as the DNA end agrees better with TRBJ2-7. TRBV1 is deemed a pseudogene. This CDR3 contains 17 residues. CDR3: CTSSQDLQGSSSYEQYF. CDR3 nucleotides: TGCACCAGCAGCCAAGATCTCCAGGGGTCGTCCTCCTACGAGCAGTACTTC.

The CDR3 DNA follows: TGTGCCAGCAGCCTAGGGACGGAGGAGGAAAAACTGTTTTTT. This codes for CASSLGTEEEKLFF. The gene calls are TRBV7-9 and TRBJ1-4; weak D call: TRBD1 (5 bases). The germline V gene has CDR1 SEHNR and CDR2 FQNEAQ (reference sequence). V was clipped by 5 bases and J by 8 bases, with 15 bases between them. The CDR3 runs 14 residues.

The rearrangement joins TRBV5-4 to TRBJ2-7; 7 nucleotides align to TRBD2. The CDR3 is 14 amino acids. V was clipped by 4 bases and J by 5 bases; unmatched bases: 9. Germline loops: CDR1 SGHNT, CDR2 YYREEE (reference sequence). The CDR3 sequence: CASSHGLGADEQYF. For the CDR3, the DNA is TGTGCCAGCAGCCACGGACTAGGGGCGGACGAGCAGTACTTC.

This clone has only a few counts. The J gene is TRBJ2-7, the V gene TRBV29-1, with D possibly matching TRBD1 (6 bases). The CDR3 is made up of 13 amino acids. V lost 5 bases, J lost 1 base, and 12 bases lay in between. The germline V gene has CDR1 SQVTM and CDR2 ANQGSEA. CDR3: CSVLAGASYEQYF. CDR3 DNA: TGCAGCGTTCTGGCAGGGGCGTCCTACGAGCAGTACTTC.

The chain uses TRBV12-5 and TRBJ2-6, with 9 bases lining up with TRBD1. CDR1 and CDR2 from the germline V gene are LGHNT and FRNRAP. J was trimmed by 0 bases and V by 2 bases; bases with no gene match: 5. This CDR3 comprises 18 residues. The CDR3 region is CASGLRTGANSGANVLTF. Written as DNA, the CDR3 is TGTGCTAGTGGTTTGAGGACAGGGGCCAACTCTGGGGCCAACGTCCTGACTTTC.

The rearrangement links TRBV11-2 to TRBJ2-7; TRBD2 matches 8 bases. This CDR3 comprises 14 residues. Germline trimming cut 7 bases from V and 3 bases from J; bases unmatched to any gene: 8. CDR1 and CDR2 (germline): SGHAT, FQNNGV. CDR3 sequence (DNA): TGTGCCAGCACCGCCCCGGGGGGGGACTACGAGCAGTACTTC. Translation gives CASTAPGGDYEQYF.

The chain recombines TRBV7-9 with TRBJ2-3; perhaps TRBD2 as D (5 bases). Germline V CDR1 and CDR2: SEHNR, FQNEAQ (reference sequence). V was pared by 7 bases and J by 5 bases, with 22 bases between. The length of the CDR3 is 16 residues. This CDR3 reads CASIPSRVSGGDTQYF. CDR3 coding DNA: TGTGCCAGCATCCCATCGAGGGTCTCCGGTGGAGATACGCAGTATTTT.

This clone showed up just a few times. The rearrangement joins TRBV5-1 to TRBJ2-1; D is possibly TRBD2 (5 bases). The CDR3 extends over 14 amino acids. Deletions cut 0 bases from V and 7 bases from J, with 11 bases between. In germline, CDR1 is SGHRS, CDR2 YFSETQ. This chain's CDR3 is CASSLVILANEQFF. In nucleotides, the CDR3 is TGCGCCAGCAGCTTGGTAATTCTAGCTAATGAGCAGTTCTTC.

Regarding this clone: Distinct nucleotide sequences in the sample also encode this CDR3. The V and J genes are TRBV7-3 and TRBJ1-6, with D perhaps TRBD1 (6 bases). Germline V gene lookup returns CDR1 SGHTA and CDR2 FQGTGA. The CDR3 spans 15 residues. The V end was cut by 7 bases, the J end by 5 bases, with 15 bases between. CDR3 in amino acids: CASIPRGGNNSPLHF. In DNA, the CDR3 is TGTGCCAGCATCCCCCGAGGGGGAAATAATTCACCCCTCCACTTT.